The sequence of this T cell receptor beta chain was determined in a study of naive and memory T cell subsets. Study results and caveats: Possibly reflecting memory cells re-expressing CD45RA, a few larger clonotypes occurred in naive repertoires, especially CD8. Over 95% of naive TCR sequences appeared only once after error correction, unlike memory subsets.

CD8 T cells were positively selected from what remained after CD4 positive selection. Cells stained for CD3, CD4, CD8, CD45RA and CD27 were sorted into four subsets. Both TRBC1 and TRBC2 were covered by a beta constant-region primer of two equimolar oligonucleotides. Nested alpha and beta constant-region primers with the SP2 primer drove four PCR rounds on ligated cDNA. TCRdb redid the calling of the UMI-ligation and nested PCR reads with MiXCR, one entry per CDR3 protein. Counted here are 90,000 to 120,000 distinct CDR3 sequences, more than 12% occurring once; the ten biggest clones make up around 2.8%. In germline, CDR1 is LGHNA, CDR2 YNFKEQ. The CDR3 runs to 15 residues. V dropped 2 bases and J dropped 6; count of bases not matched to a gene: 9. With respect to this clonotype: Its antigen is currently unknown.

The chain links TRBV4-2 to TRBJ1-2; 7 positions agree with TRBD1. This clonotype was obtained from a human donor in good health. Material for sequencing was naive CD8+ T cells from blood. CDR3 protein: CASSQLPTGLDGYTF. DNA for the CDR3: TGTGCCAGCAGCCAACTCCCGACAGGGCTCGATGGCTACACCTTC.